Below, 2 T cell receptor beta chains from the same sample are listed, as sequenced in a study of blood T cell repertoires in COVID-19. Here immunoSEQ multiplex PCR was the method, and the copy in TCRdb shows in-frame clones only, minus some. The sample holds approximately 150,000 clones, approximately 80% seen once. Sequencing was carried out using PBMCs or T cells enriched from blood (not recorded which). The receptors were gathered from a man in his 70s who had been exposed to COVID-19.

This chain connects TRBV27 to TRBJ2-7; a possible D gene is TRBD1 (6 bases). The ends were cut back, 0 bases at V and 6 bases at J, with 9 bases in the middle. Germline V CDR1 and CDR2: MNHEY, SMNVEV (reference sequence). There are 13 residues in the CDR3. CDR3 sequence: CASSLSGRGEQYF. The DNA for the CDR3 is TGTGCCAGCAGTTTATCGGGCAGGGGCGAGCAGTACTTC.

The CDR3 sequence is CASSMVQGSYEQYF. For the CDR3, the DNA is TGTGCCAGTAGTATGGTACAGGGGTCCTACGAGCAGTACTTC. V and J are TRBV19 and TRBJ2-7; 7 bases agree with TRBD1. The ends lost 3 bases at V and 1 base at J; junction bases unmatched: 3. Germline CDR1 reads LNHDA; CDR2 reads SQIVND (reference sequence). CDR3 length: 14 residues.